The next 32 T cell receptor beta chains were all read from a single sample in a study of circulating and synovial CD4+ cells in juvenile arthritis. Assay: immunoSEQ multiplex PCR; the TCRdb copy retains only in-frame clones and omits some. The profile shows around 31,000 clones, around 95% of them singletons. The source material was CD4+ T cells from blood. These receptors originate from a human donor with juvenile idiopathic arthritis.

The chain joins TRBV19 to TRBJ1-1, with TRBD1 matching 8 bases. Trimming at V came to 7 bases and at J to 0 bases, leaving 16 bases not matched to a gene. CDR1 and CDR2 (germline): LNHDA, SQIVND (reference sequence). This CDR3 is 18 amino acids long. CDR3 loop: CASKGGPGQVIMNTEAFF. Here the CDR3 DNA reads TGTGCCAGTAAGGGGGGACCGGGACAGGTGATCATGAACACTGAAGCTTTCTTT.

This clone showed up just once. V usage is TRBV10-1 and J usage is TRBJ2-3; 9 bases are a match to TRBD1. CDR3 length equals 15 residues. Trimming cost V 6 bases and J 5 bases; bases outside gene matches: 9. Germline V gene data show CDR1 as WNHNN and CDR2 as SYGVQD (reference sequence). The CDR3 here is CASRVRGQGRDTQYF. CDR3 nucleotide sequence: TGCGCCAGCAGGGTTCGGGGACAGGGAAGAGATACGCAGTATTTT.

The V gene is TRBV19, the J gene TRBJ1-2; 8 bases align to TRBD1. With 4 bases clipped from V and 7 bases from J, the junction kept 8 bases outside the gene matches. This CDR3 spans 14 amino acids. The germline gives CDR1 LNHDA, CDR2 SQIVND (reference sequence). Written as DNA, the CDR3 is TGTGCCAGTAGTACATTCGGGACAGGATCTGGCTACACCTTC. Translation gives CASSTFGTGSGYTF.

The CDR3 reads CSATRGNTEAFF. Written as DNA, the CDR3 is TGCAGCGCCACCAGAGGTAACACTGAAGCTTTCTTT. The V and J genes are TRBV29-1 and TRBJ1-1; no definite D call. The CDR3 has 12 amino acids. Trimming left V 7 bases short and J 2 bases short, with 11 bases between. Germline loops: CDR1 SQVTM, CDR2 ANQGSEA.

This chain links TRBV30 with TRBJ1-4; TRBD1 matches 10 bases. With V trimmed by 4 bases and J by 6 bases, 5 bases remained unmatched. Per the germline V gene, CDR1 is GTSNPN and CDR2 is SVGIG (reference sequence). This CDR3 spans 14 amino acids. The CDR3 nucleotides are TGTGCCTGGACTACCGGGACAGGGGATGAAAAACTGTTTTTT. The encoded protein is CAWTTGTGDEKLFF.

CDR3 sequence (DNA): TGTGCCAGCAGCAAAGAGCTGCAGGGATTGAACACTGAAGCTTTCTTT. It encodes CASSKELQGLNTEAFF. The gene calls are TRBV21-1 and TRBJ1-1; the D call TRBD1 from the table was never checked on the DNA. TRBV21-1 is labeled a pseudogene. There are 16 residues in the CDR3.

The chain couples TRBV4-1 to TRBJ1-1, with 9 bases identical to TRBD1. There are 15 residues in the CDR3. Germline V CDR1 and CDR2: MGHRA, YSYEKL. V shed 1 base, J shed 6 bases, and the junction held 6 bases outside the gene matches. CDR3 protein: CASSQGGQGFAEAFF. Written as DNA, the CDR3 is TGCGCCAGCAGCCAAGGAGGACAGGGGTTTGCTGAAGCTTTCTTT.

CDR3 in DNA: TGTGCCAGCAGTGAGGTGACAATCAGCTCAGATACGCAGTATTTT. Protein product: CASSEVTISSDTQYF. The rearrangement uses TRBV6-4 and TRBJ2-3, with D uncertain. Looked up from germline, CDR1 is MRHNA and CDR2 is SNTAGT. This CDR3 comprises 15 residues. The V end lost 3 bases, the J end lost 4 bases, and 14 bases lay between the germline ends.

This sequence joins TRBV9 and TRBJ2-7, with 9 bases that match TRBD1. J lost 0 bases, V lost 3 bases, and 4 bases had no gene match. Germline V CDR1 and CDR2: SGDLS, YYNGEE. The CDR3 consists of 15 residues. Here the CDR3 DNA reads TGTGCCAGCAGCGGGGGGACAGGGCGCTCCTACGAGCAGTACTTC. Its protein is CASSGGTGRSYEQYF.

The chain is built from TRBV28 and TRBJ2-7; no reliable D call. The CDR3 runs 14 residues. Germline V gene lookup returns CDR1 MDHEN and CDR2 SYDVKM. V was shortened by 3 bases and J by 3 bases, with 12 bases between the two germline ends. DNA of the CDR3: TGTGCCAGCAGTTTTGTTTCGGCTAGCTACGAGCAGTACTTC. This sequence encodes CASSFVSASYEQYF.

The J gene is TRBJ1-4, the V gene TRBV6-1; 8 bases are shared with TRBD1. The trim removed 9 bases at V and 4 bases at J, leaving 7 bases unmatched. CDR3 length: 14 amino acids. CDR1 and CDR2 (germline): MNHNS, SASEGT. The CDR3 coding sequence is TGTGCCAGTCGAACGGACAGGGTTAATGAAAAACTGTTTTTT. This encodes CASRTDRVNEKLFF.

The chain links TRBV5-4 to TRBJ1-2; TRBD1 matches 8 bases. V was pared by 10 bases and J by 8 bases, with 10 bases of the junction left unmatched. Germline V CDR1 and CDR2: SGHNT, YYREEE (reference sequence). The CDR3 has 12 residues. The CDR3 loop reads CAAPTGENGYTF. For the CDR3, the DNA is TGTGCCGCTCCGACAGGGGAAAACGGCTACACCTTC.

The chain employs TRBV6-1 and TRBJ2-4; unclear D gene. The CDR3 consists of 12 residues. Germline assignment: CDR1 MNHNS and CDR2 SASEGT. Trimming cost V 1 base and J 15 bases, with 13 bases left between them. CDR3 bases: TGTGCCAGCAGTGAAGGAGTGGGCGCTGGGTACTTC. Translating it yields CASSEGVGAGYF.

The rearrangement uses TRBV11-2 and TRBJ1-2; D is unclear. Germline lookup yields CDR1 SGHAT and CDR2 FQNNGV. Trimming removed 2 bases at V and 4 bases at J, with 14 bases between. CDR3 length equals 15 residues. The CDR3 loop reads CASSLTSGPGYGYTF. As DNA, the CDR3 is TGTGCCAGCAGCTTAACGAGTGGCCCGGGCTATGGCTACACCTTC.

The chain carries TRBV29-1 and TRBJ2-1; possible D gene TRBD1, 6 bases. The CDR3 length is 15 residues. Germline V gene sequence: CDR1 SQVTM, CDR2 ANQGSEA. The ends were cut back, 1 base at V and 4 bases at J, with 14 bases in the middle. The CDR3 coding sequence is TGCAGCGTTGAAGGGGGGCCGCATTATTACAATGAGCAGTTCTTC. This translates into CSVEGGPHYYNEQFF.

The genes are TRBV15 and TRBJ1-2, with a tentative D call TRBD1 (6 bases). Trimming shortened V by 0 bases and J by 3 bases, and 11 bases separated the two germline ends. CDR1 is LNHNV, CDR2 YYDKDF, per germline (reference sequence). The CDR3 contains 15 residues. This CDR3 reads CATSRDGQIYYGYTF. For the CDR3, the DNA is TGTGCCACCAGCAGAGATGGACAGATATACTATGGCTACACCTTC. The full variable domain, in which reference TRBV15 and TRBJ1-2 provide the parts outside the CDR3, is DAMVIQNPRYQVTQFGKPVTLSCSQTLNHNVMYWYQQKSSQAPKLLFHYYDKDFNNEADTPDNFQSRRPNTSFCFLDIRSPGLGDTAMYLCATSRDGQIYYGYTFGSGTRLTVV.

The chain recombines TRBV4-1 with TRBJ2-1; D unresolved. There are 11 residues in the CDR3. Trimming removed 6 bases from V and 15 bases from J, with 15 bases in between. CDR1 is MGHRA, CDR2 YSYEKL, per germline. The CDR3 here is CASSPGLTRFF. The CDR3, as DNA: TGCGCCAGCAGTCCTGGGCTAACCCGGTTCTTC.

The V call is TRBV30, the J call TRBJ1-2, with 8 bases lining up with TRBD1. This CDR3 region has 11 residues. Germline V gene sequence: CDR1 GTSNPN, CDR2 SVGIG (reference sequence). V was clipped by 5 bases and J by 8 bases; unmatched bases: 4. The CDR3 spells CAWGGQGGYTF. The CDR3 nucleotides are TGTGCCTGGGGAGGACAGGGAGGCTACACCTTC. Full variable domain (outside the CDR3, taken from reference TRBV30 and TRBJ1-2): SQTIHQWPATLVQPVGSPLSLECTVEGTSNPNLYWYRQAAGRGLQLLFYSVGIGQISSEVPQNLSASRPQDRQFILSSKKLLLSDSGFYLCAWGGQGGYTFGSGTRLTVV.

For the CDR3, the DNA is TGTGCCACCGTCACAGGGGACGAGCAGTACTTC. Its translation is CATVTGDEQYF. The rearrangement joins TRBV28 to TRBJ2-7, with 7 bases fitting TRBD1. V trimming: 10 bases; J trimming: 5 bases; junction bases outside the gene matches: 5. The CDR3 is 11 amino acids. Germline-derived CDR1 and CDR2 are MDHEN and SYDVKM.

V usage is TRBV7-2 and J usage is TRBJ1-2, with D possibly TRBD1 on 6 matching bases. This CDR3 spans 13 amino acids. V was trimmed by 3 bases and J by 6 bases, leaving 11 bases between them. Germline loops: CDR1 SGHTA, CDR2 FQGNSA. The DNA of the CDR3 is TGTGCCAGCAGCTTCGGGGGGCTAGATGGCTACACCTTC. Translated, it gives CASSFGGLDGYTF.

V and J are TRBV6-1 and TRBJ1-2; D perhaps matches TRBD1 (5 bases). The V end was cut by 6 bases, the J end by 7 bases, with 12 bases between. Per the germline V gene, CDR1 is MNHNS and CDR2 is SASEGT. The CDR3 consists of 12 residues. The DNA of the CDR3 is TGTGCCAGCAGGGTTCCGGGGGGTGGCTACACCTTC. Translating gives CASRVPGGGYTF.

The chain has TRBV11-2 and TRBJ1-4; D is unclear. Germline CDR1 SGHAT, CDR2 FQNNGV. V was trimmed by 4 bases and J by 5 bases, leaving 14 bases between them. CDR3 length: 15 residues. CDR3 nucleotide sequence: TGTGCCAGCAGCTCCGGGAGTGGAGCGAATGAAAAACTGTTTTTT. Its protein product is CASSSGSGANEKLFF.

This clone was seen only a few times. Here the CDR3 reads CASSGQGGAGELFF. The CDR3 coding sequence is TGTGCCAGCAGTGGACAGGGAGGGGCCGGGGAGCTGTTTTTT. The V gene is TRBV28, the J gene TRBJ2-2; tentatively, D is TRBD1 (8 bases). The germline gives CDR1 MDHEN, CDR2 SYDVKM. The CDR3 sequence is 14 residues long. The V end was cut by 5 bases, the J end by 6 bases, with 13 bases between.

This chain connects TRBV7-2 to TRBJ2-7; D not resolved. This CDR3 spans 13 amino acids. The V and J ends lost 3 bases and 3 bases respectively, with 9 bases between them. The germline V gene has CDR1 SGHTA and CDR2 FQGNSA. The CDR3 DNA reads as TGTGCCAGCAGCTTTAGAGGAGACTACGAGCAGTACTTC. It yields the protein CASSFRGDYEQYF.

The chain links TRBV5-1 to TRBJ2-2; no clear D. The germline CDR1 and CDR2 sequences are SGHRS and YFSETQ. The CDR3 runs to 14 residues. V was clipped by 7 bases and J by 6 bases, with 16 bases between them. The chain's CDR3 is CASQTAPRSGELFF. The CDR3 nucleotides are TGCGCCAGCCAAACAGCTCCAAGGTCCGGGGAGCTGTTTTTT. Together with reference TRBV5-1 and TRBJ2-2, the CDR3 gives the full variable domain: KAGVTQTPRYLIKTRGQQVTLSCSPISGHRSVSWYQQTPGQGLQFLFEYFSETQRNKGNFPGRFSGRQFSNSRSEMNVSTLELGDSALYLCASQTAPRSGELFFGEGSRLTVL.

For this clone: One end of the junction does not line up with germline, which may come from a read error. In the same sample, other DNA sequences code for this CDR3. The chain uses TRBV30 and TRBJ2-2, with 8 nucleotides matching TRBD2. This CDR3 has 13 amino acids. The germline CDR1 and CDR2 sequences are GTSNPN and SVGIG (reference sequence). The CDR3 region is CARAGGAWGELFF. The CDR3 region has the DNA TGCGCCAGGGCCGGGGGGGCCTGGGGGGAGCTGTTTTTT. Full variable domain (rest looked up from reference TRBV30 and TRBJ2-2): SQTIHQWPATLVQPVGSPLSLECTVEGTSNPNLYWYRQAAGRGLQLLFYSVGIGQISSEVPQNLSASRPQDRQFILSSKKLLLSDSGFYLCARAGGAWGELFFGEGSRLTVL.

This chain links TRBV4-1 with TRBJ2-7, with TRBD2 identical over 7 bases. This CDR3 comprises 16 residues. CDR1 and CDR2 (germline): MGHRA, YSYEKL. J gave up 0 bases and V 1 base, and 6 bases lay outside the gene matches. The CDR3 region is CASSQARPGGSYEQYF. The CDR3 DNA follows: TGCGCCAGCAGCCAAGCCCGGCCGGGGGGCTCCTACGAGCAGTACTTC.

With regard to this clone: Mismatch with germline at one junction end may stem from a read error. This sequence joins TRBV20-1 and TRBJ1-2; D gene ambiguous. Germline V CDR1 and CDR2: DFQATT, SNEGSKA (reference sequence). The CDR3 extends over 11 amino acids. The CDR3 coding sequence is TGCAGTGCTCCCTTCGGAGGCCGTCCCTACTTC. Amino acids: CSAPFGGRPYF.

The V call is TRBV6-5, the J call TRBJ1-2; D unresolved. The CDR3 is 13 amino acids. CDR1 MNHEY and CDR2 SVGAGI come from the germline V gene. V lost 7 bases and J 0 bases, leaving 9 bases between the germline ends. CDR3 amino acids: CASKQGANYGYTF. DNA of the CDR3: TGTGCCAGCAAGCAAGGAGCTAACTATGGCTACACCTTC.

This CDR3 reads CASSFTGGNVNEKLFF. CDR3 nucleotide sequence: TGTGCCAGCAGCTTCACAGGGGGCAATGTTAATGAAAAACTGTTTTTT. V gene TRBV11-2 combines with J gene TRBJ1-4, with TRBD1 matching 9 bases. Germline CDR1 is SGHAT and CDR2 is FQNNGV. The J segment lost 4 bases and the V segment lost 3 bases, leaving 6 bases of the junction unmatched. This CDR3 contains 16 residues.

The chain is built from TRBV4-1 and TRBJ2-3; D is possibly TRBD1 (6 bases). Germline V CDR1 and CDR2: MGHRA, YSYEKL. V was clipped by 3 bases and J by 0 bases, with 10 bases between them. The CDR3 is made up of 15 amino acids. In DNA, the CDR3 is TGCGCCAGCAGCCAGGTCGGACAGAGCACAGATACGCAGTATTTT. As protein: CASSQVGQSTDTQYF.

In DNA form, the CDR3 reads TGTGCCAGCAGGACCCGAAGCGGGACTGAGCAGTTCTTC. Protein product: CASRTRSGTEQFF. The chain combines TRBV6-5 with TRBJ2-1, with 7 bases lining up with TRBD2. V was pared by 6 bases and J by 9 bases, with 8 bases of the junction left unmatched. Germline-derived CDR1 and CDR2 are MNHEY and SVGAGI. The CDR3 runs 13 residues.